Shown below are 7 T cell receptor beta chains from a single sample sequenced in a study of blood T cell repertoires in COVID-19. This table comes from immunoSEQ multiplex PCR, and its TCRdb copy is limited to in-frame clones, with some not included. The profile shows 250,000 to 350,000 clones, over 80% of them singletons. Sample: PBMCs or T cells enriched from blood (not recorded which). Every receptor here comes from a woman under 30 who had recovered from COVID-19.

This chain uses TRBV5-6 with TRBJ1-1; D uncertain. This CDR3 has 13 residues. Germline V gene sequence: CDR1 SGHDT, CDR2 YYEEEE. Between the trimmed V and J ends, which lost 3 bases and 1 base, there was a span of 7 bases. The CDR3: CASSSTRNTEAFF. CDR3 DNA: TGTGCCAGCAGCTCGACACGGAACACTGAAGCTTTCTTT.

This clone was seen only a few times. The chain combines TRBV5-1 with TRBJ2-3; TRBD2 matches 11 bases. The germline CDR1 and CDR2 sequences are SGHRS and YFSETQ. The CDR3 length is 17 residues. The V and J ends lost 4 bases and 5 bases, in that order; junction bases with no gene match: 12. The CDR3 DNA follows: TGCGCCAGCAGCCCGAAAGGCCTAGCGGGAGGAGTAGATACGCAGTATTTT. It translates to CASSPKGLAGGVDTQYF.

J is TRBJ2-3 and V is TRBV2; perhaps TRBD1 as D (5 bases). This CDR3 contains 16 residues. The V and J ends lost 5 bases and 0 bases respectively, with 15 bases between them. From germline, CDR1 is SNHLY and CDR2 FYNNEI. The CDR3 DNA reads TGTGCCAGCAGTACCTGGGGCGGAACTAGCACAGATACGCAGTATTTT. This translates into CASSTWGGTSTDTQYF.

This clone was found once. The chain recombines TRBV3-1 (or the pseudogene TRBV3-2) with TRBJ1-2; the D is unclear. The length of the CDR3 is 13 residues. Germline V CDR1 and CDR2: LGHDT, YNNKEL (reference sequence). V was shortened by 0 bases and J by 7 bases, with 9 bases between the two germline ends. In DNA, the CDR3 is TGTGCCAGCAGCCAAGAACGGGGTGGTGGCTACACCTTC. It specifies CASSQERGGGYTF.

This chain uses TRBV6-5 with TRBJ2-1; TRBD1 matches at 11 bases. Germline CDR1 MNHEY, CDR2 SVGAGI. The CDR3 is made up of 14 amino acids. The V segment lost 8 bases and the J segment 2 bases; nucleotides outside the gene matches: 2. The DNA of the CDR3 is TGTGCCAGCGGGGACAGGGGGACCTACAATGAGCAGTTCTTC. Translating it yields CASGDRGTYNEQFF.

The V gene is TRBV15, the J gene TRBJ1-2, with D possibly being TRBD1 (5 bases). The CDR3 has 15 amino acids. V lost 0 bases and J 2 bases, leaving 10 bases between the germline ends. Germline assignment: CDR1 LNHNV and CDR2 YYDKDF (reference sequence). CDR3 nucleotide sequence: TGTGCCACCAGCAGAGATCTGGAGGGGAACTATGGCTACACCTTC. This gives the protein CATSRDLEGNYGYTF.

This rearrangement joins TRBV5-6 to TRBJ1-2, with a weak D call TRBD1 (5 bases). Trimming removed 3 bases from V and 3 bases from J, with 15 bases in between. The germline gives CDR1 SGHDT, CDR2 YYEEEE. This CDR3 is 15 amino acids long. CDR3 in DNA: TGTGCCAGCAGCTATACCAGGGTGGGTGACTATGGCTACACCTTC. Protein: CASSYTRVGDYGYTF.